One and the same sample provided the 29 T cell receptor beta chains below, sequenced in a study of CD8 T cells in Susac syndrome. RNA totalling roughly 0.45 to 1 ug underwent reverse transcription with random hexamers. Using its own MiXCR run on the immunoSEQ multiplex PCR reads, TCRdb lists one record per CDR3 protein. Here the sample spans some 57,000 distinct CDR3 sequences, roughly 92% being singletons. Sequencing used CD8+ T cells from PBMCs. The receptors were sampled from a human donor in good health.

This clonotype was seen once. The rearrangement joins TRBV2 to TRBJ2-3; maybe TRBD1 (5 bases). The CDR3 length is 14 residues. CDR1 and CDR2 from the germline V gene are SNHLY and FYNNEI. V lost 3 bases, J lost 4 bases, and 11 bases lay in between. The DNA for the CDR3 is TGTGCCAGCAGTGATGTGGCAGGGTCAGATACGCAGTATTTT. Amino acid sequence: CASSDVAGSDTQYF.

The chain is built from TRBV7-9 and TRBJ2-7; D call uncertain. The CDR3 consists of 13 residues. In germline, CDR1 is SEHNR, CDR2 FQNEAQ (reference sequence). The V end was cut by 4 bases, the J end by 3 bases, with 10 bases between. The CDR3 coding sequence is TGTGCCAGCAGCTCCGTCTCGAACTACGAGCAGTACTTC. It is translated as CASSSVSNYEQYF. Supplemented by reference TRBV7-9 and TRBJ2-7, the full variable domain reads DTGVSQNPRHKITKRGQNVTFRCDPISEHNRLYWYRQTLGQGPEFLTYFQNEAQLEKSRLLSDRFSAERPKGSFSTLEIQRTEQGDSAMYLCASSSVSNYEQYFGPGTRLTVT.

This rearrangement joins TRBV6-5 to TRBJ2-7; D is possibly TRBD1 (5 bases). Deletions cut 7 bases from V and 1 base from J, with 14 bases between. This CDR3 has 14 residues. Germline V gives CDR1 MNHEY, CDR2 SVGAGI. The CDR3 region has the DNA TGTGCCAGCACGAGATCGACAGAGTCCTACGAGCAGTACTTC. It is translated as CASTRSTESYEQYF.

The gene calls are TRBV4-2 and TRBJ2-3, with a tentative D call TRBD2 (5 bases). This CDR3 is 17 amino acids long. Germline lookup yields CDR1 LGHNA and CDR2 YNFKEQ. V lost 0 bases to trimming and J lost 6 bases, with 19 bases between them. CDR3 sequence reads: CASSQDRPGFVGDTQYF. The CDR3 region has the DNA TGTGCCAGCAGCCAAGACCGTCCGGGGTTCGTCGGTGATACGCAGTATTTT.

In this sample, this clonotype turned up once. J is TRBJ2-7 and V is TRBV5-5, with D possibly TRBD1 on 5 matching bases. The CDR3 has 14 residues. V lost 0 bases and J 2 bases, leaving 9 bases between the germline ends. The germline gives CDR1 SGHKS, CDR2 YYEKEE (reference sequence). The CDR3 nucleotides are TGTGCCAGCAGCTTGGCGCGACAGACCTACGAGCAGTACTTC. It yields the protein CASSLARQTYEQYF.

This clonotype has a single count. J is TRBJ2-1 and V is TRBV9; D is unclear. This CDR3 contains 12 residues. Germline V gives CDR1 SGDLS, CDR2 YYNGEE. V lost 7 bases, J lost 6 bases, and 11 bases lay in between. The CDR3 DNA reads TGTGCCAGCGGGATTCAACCCAATGAGCAGTTCTTC. It yields the protein CASGIQPNEQFF.

This clonotype was detected a few times. J is TRBJ2-6 and V is TRBV6-5; perhaps TRBD1 as D (5 bases). The V end lost 2 bases, the J end lost 4 bases, and 12 bases lay between the germline ends. Per germline, CDR1 MNHEY and CDR2 SVGAGI. CDR3 size: 16 residues. The DNA of the CDR3 is TGTGCCAGCAGTTACAACATAGGGGCCGGGGCCAACGTCCTGACTTTC. Translating gives CASSYNIGAGANVLTF.

The chain employs TRBV5-1 and TRBJ2-7; TRBD1 agrees at 9 bases. CDR3 length equals 15 residues. Trimming at V came to 0 bases and at J to 5 bases, leaving 6 bases not matched to a gene. The germline V gene encodes CDR1 SGHRS and CDR2 YFSETQ. The CDR3 loop is CASSLEGQGADEQYF. Written as DNA, the CDR3 is TGCGCCAGCAGCTTGGAGGGACAGGGCGCCGACGAGCAGTACTTC.

This chain connects TRBV5-4 to TRBJ2-1; a weak D match, TRBD2 (7 bases). The germline V and J ends were trimmed by 3 bases and 6 bases, with 16 bases remaining between them. Germline-derived CDR1 and CDR2 are SGHNT and YYREEE (reference sequence). The CDR3 is 15 residues long. The CDR3 DNA is TGTGCCAGCAGCTGGGATCCGGCGGGGGCCAATGAGCAGTTCTTC. It encodes CASSWDPAGANEQFF. Complete variable domain (other parts from reference TRBV5-4 and TRBJ2-1): ETGVTQSPTHLIKTRGQQVTLRCSSQSGHNTVSWYQQALGQGPQFIFQYYREEENGRGNFPPRFSGLQFPNYSSELNVNALELDDSALYLCASSWDPAGANEQFFGPGTRLTVL.

This clonotype appeared a single time. V is TRBV13 and J is TRBJ2-5; 11 positions match TRBD2. CDR3 size: 17 residues. With 1 base clipped from V and 1 base from J, the junction kept 5 bases outside the gene matches. Germline values: CDR1 PRHDT, CDR2 FYEKMQ (reference sequence). CDR3 amino acids: CASSLVASGGFQETQYF. The CDR3 coding sequence is TGTGCCAGCAGCTTAGTGGCTAGCGGGGGGTTCCAAGAGACCCAGTACTTC.

The rearrangement uses TRBV4-3 and TRBJ1-2; possible D gene TRBD1, 5 bases. This CDR3 spans 15 amino acids. The germline gives CDR1 LGHNA, CDR2 YSLEER. Trimming removed 0 bases from V and 5 bases from J, with 13 bases in between. The CDR3 DNA reads as TGCGCCAGCAGCCAAGACGACCGGGACTTGTATGGCTACACCTTC. This gives the protein CASSQDDRDLYGYTF.

This clonotype was recorded once. The rearrangement links TRBV6-1 to TRBJ2-4; D is unclear. Germline V lookup: CDR1 MNHNS, CDR2 SASEGT. The length of the CDR3 is 15 residues. V lost 6 bases and J lost 0, with 12 bases in between. Here the CDR3 reads CASSSSQLAKNIQYF. In DNA form, the CDR3 reads TGTGCCAGCAGCTCTTCACAGTTAGCCAAAAACATTCAGTACTTC.

V is TRBV27 and J is TRBJ1-1, with TRBD1 matching over 8 bases. CDR3 length: 14 residues. The junction had 4 bases not matched to a gene; V was cut back by 2 bases and J by 5 bases. CDR1 and CDR2 from the germline V gene are MNHEY and SMNVEV (reference sequence). The CDR3 bases are TGTGCCAGCAGTTTAGGGCAGGGGGCAACTGAAGCTTTCTTT. Residues: CASSLGQGATEAFF.

This chain joins TRBV5-4 and TRBJ2-1; 7 nucleotides agree with TRBD1. J gave up 10 bases and V 1 base, and 5 bases lay outside the gene matches. CDR3 length equals 13 residues. CDR1 SGHNT and CDR2 YYREEE come from the germline V gene (reference sequence). The CDR3 DNA sequence: TGTGCCAGCAGCTTGACAGGGGTCGGGGAGCAGTTCTTC. Translating it yields CASSLTGVGEQFF.

The chain combines TRBV4-3 with TRBJ1-4; D might be TRBD1 (6 bases). This CDR3 comprises 16 residues. V dropped 0 bases and J dropped 8 bases, with 16 bases sitting between them. The germline V gene encodes CDR1 LGHNA and CDR2 YSLEER. CDR3 sequence (DNA): TGCGCCAGCAGCCAAGATTGGGCAGGGGTGGAAGAAAAACTGTTTTTT. This translates into CASSQDWAGVEEKLFF.

V usage is TRBV2 and J usage is TRBJ2-7, with D perhaps matching TRBD2 (6 bases). The CDR3 length is 16 residues. V gave up 4 bases and J gave up 2 bases, with 18 bases separating them. Germline CDR1 SNHLY, CDR2 FYNNEI. CDR3 bases: TGTGCCAGCAGTGCTGGTGGGGAGGTAGCTACCTACGAGCAGTACTTC. Translated, it gives CASSAGGEVATYEQYF.

This chain connects TRBV5-1 to TRBJ1-1, with D perhaps TRBD1 (5 bases). The CDR3 spans 15 residues. CDR1 is SGHRS and CDR2 is YFSETQ in the germline V gene. Trimming pared 0 bases from V and 5 bases from J, leaving 14 bases between. CDR3 sequence: CASSLAGAGRTEAFF. The CDR3 DNA follows: TGCGCCAGCAGCTTGGCGGGCGCGGGGCGGACTGAAGCTTTCTTT.

This chain uses TRBV3-1 with TRBJ2-3; perhaps TRBD2 as D (5 bases). This CDR3 has 12 amino acids. Germline CDR1 reads LGHDT; CDR2 reads YNNKEL (reference sequence). The V and J ends lost 4 bases and 6 bases respectively, with 8 bases between them. The CDR3 DNA reads TGTGCCAGCAGCCCGTTAGCGGATACGCAGTATTTT. This gives the protein CASSPLADTQYF.

The rearrangement links TRBV7-2 to TRBJ2-7; 7 bases are a match to TRBD2. V shed 2 bases and J 5 bases; nucleotides not matched to a gene: 12. The germline CDR1 and CDR2 sequences are SGHTA and FQGNSA. The CDR3 has 16 residues. CDR3: CASSLTSALLGHEQYF. CDR3 DNA: TGTGCCAGCAGCTTAACTAGCGCGCTCCTCGGGCACGAGCAGTACTTC.

The chain uses TRBV11-2 and TRBJ2-5; D is ambiguous. CDR3 length: 15 amino acids. Germline V gives CDR1 SGHAT, CDR2 FQNNGV. Trimming shortened V by 6 bases and J by 2 bases, and 16 bases separated the two germline ends. In DNA, the CDR3 is TGTGCCAGCAGGGCCTACAAGGGATCGCAAGAGACCCAGTACTTC. This translates into CASRAYKGSQETQYF.

V and J are TRBV2 and TRBJ2-1; D is undetermined. Germline CDR1 is SNHLY and CDR2 is FYNNEI. This CDR3 has 16 amino acids. With 3 bases removed from V and 4 bases from J, the gap between germline ends came to 16 bases. The CDR3 DNA follows: TGTGCCAGCAGTGAGGCAAGTGAAGGGTTATACAATGAGCAGTTCTTC. Its translation is CASSEASEGLYNEQFF. Based on the CDR3 plus reference TRBV2 and TRBJ2-1, the full variable domain is EPEVTQTPSHQVTQMGQEVILRCVPISNHLYFYWYRQILGQKVEFLVSFYNNEISEKSEIFDDQFSVERPDGSNFTLKIRSTKLEDSAMYFCASSEASEGLYNEQFFGPGTRLTVL.

V is TRBV6-5 and J is TRBJ2-7; D not resolved. Germline V gene lookup returns CDR1 MNHEY and CDR2 SVGAGI. V was pared by 0 bases and J by 6 bases, with 15 bases between. CDR3 length: 15 amino acids. The CDR3 is CASSYSITGYGEQYF. In DNA form, the CDR3 reads TGTGCCAGCAGTTACTCGATTACCGGGTACGGCGAGCAGTACTTC.

This chain links TRBV7-6 with TRBJ2-2; TRBD2 aligns across 10 bases. Per germline, CDR1 SGHVS and CDR2 FNYEAQ. CDR3 size: 18 residues. The V gene end was trimmed by 6 bases and the J gene end by 5 bases; junction bases not matched to a gene: 15. The CDR3 loop is CASSSHASGGRGTGELFF. The CDR3 DNA follows: TGTGCCAGCAGTTCGCACGCTAGCGGGGGCCGAGGGACCGGGGAGCTGTTTTTT.

This clonotype was found once. The rearrangement uses TRBV7-9 and TRBJ1-1; D uncertain. The CDR3 contains 11 residues. Trimming shortened V by 5 bases and J by 7 bases, and 8 bases separated the two germline ends. CDR1 is SEHNR, CDR2 FQNEAQ, per germline (reference sequence). The CDR3 is CASSQTYEAFF. The CDR3, as DNA: TGTGCCAGCAGCCAAACATATGAAGCTTTCTTT.

This chain joins TRBV6-5 and TRBJ1-5; no clear D gene. The V end lost 0 bases, the J end lost 4 bases, and 4 bases lay between the germline ends. The CDR3 extends over 13 amino acids. The germline gives CDR1 MNHEY, CDR2 SVGAGI. The CDR3 DNA reads as TGTGCCAGCAGTTACTCCGAGAATCAGCCCCAGCATTTT. It is translated as CASSYSENQPQHF.

This clonotype appeared a few times. This chain links TRBV11-2 with TRBJ2-7; 9 bases line up with TRBD1. The CDR3 is made up of 15 amino acids. Germline V lookup: CDR1 SGHAT, CDR2 FQNNGV. V lost 1 base, J lost 5 bases, and 6 bases stayed unmatched. CDR3 protein: CASSLAGDRGNEQYF. The CDR3 nucleotides are TGTGCCAGCAGCTTAGCTGGCGACAGGGGGAACGAGCAGTACTTC.

V and J are TRBV6-1 and TRBJ1-6; the match to TRBD1 covers 7 bases. The length of the CDR3 is 16 residues. Looked up from germline, CDR1 is MNHNS and CDR2 is SASEGT. V lost 6 bases, J lost 9 bases, and 14 bases stayed unmatched. CDR3 loop: CASRQTGWDSGSPLHF. CDR3 bases: TGTGCCAGCAGACAGACAGGGTGGGACTCTGGTTCACCCCTCCACTTT.

The rearrangement uses TRBV7-9 and TRBJ2-5; D uncertain. The V end lost 3 bases, the J end lost 1 base, and 6 bases lay between the germline ends. Germline CDR1 reads SEHNR; CDR2 reads FQNEAQ (reference sequence). This CDR3 has 13 residues. This chain's CDR3 is CASSLGSQETQYF. The CDR3 nucleotides are TGTGCCAGCAGCTTGGGCTCCCAAGAGACCCAGTACTTC.

V and J are TRBV19 and TRBJ2-5; no reliable D call. Trimming stripped 5 bases from V and 3 bases from J, with 10 bases between. This CDR3 is 13 amino acids long. CDR1 and CDR2 from the germline V gene are LNHDA and SQIVND (reference sequence). CDR3 DNA: TGTGCCAGTAGTCGTGACATGGAAGAGACCCAGTACTTC. Translating it yields CASSRDMEETQYF.